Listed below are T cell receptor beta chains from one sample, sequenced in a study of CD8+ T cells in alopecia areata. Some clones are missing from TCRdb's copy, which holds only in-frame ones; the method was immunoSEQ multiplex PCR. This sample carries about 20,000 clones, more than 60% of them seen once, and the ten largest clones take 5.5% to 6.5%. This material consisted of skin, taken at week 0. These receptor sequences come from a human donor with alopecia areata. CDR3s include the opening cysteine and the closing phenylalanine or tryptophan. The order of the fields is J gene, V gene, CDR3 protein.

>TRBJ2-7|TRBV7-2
CASSWTGQGAPYEQYF
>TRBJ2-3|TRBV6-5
CASGQGKSTDTQYF
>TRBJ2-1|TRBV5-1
CASTFGLAGADEQFF
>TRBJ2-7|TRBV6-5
CATQDATYEQYF
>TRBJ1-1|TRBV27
CASSWLVGTEAFF
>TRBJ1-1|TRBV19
CASSGHRGRGTEAFF
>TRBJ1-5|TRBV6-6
CASMRIRGMQQPQHF
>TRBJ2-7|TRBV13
CASSLALGWEQYF
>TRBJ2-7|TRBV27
CASSLRSGSSYEQYF
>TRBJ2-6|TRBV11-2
CASSLGLGSMGTGANVLTF
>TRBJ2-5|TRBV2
CASSDLGGETQYF
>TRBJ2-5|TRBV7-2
CASSLVVGGAQETQYF
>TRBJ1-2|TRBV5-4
CASSLGGGQGGYGYTF
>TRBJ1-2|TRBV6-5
CASSEFNYGYTF
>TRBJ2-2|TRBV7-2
CASSLVSSGRKTGELFF
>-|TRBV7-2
CASSLGGGRSYEQYF
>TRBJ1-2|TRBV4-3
CASSQDHHGGYGYTF
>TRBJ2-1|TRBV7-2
CASSRRGNEQFF
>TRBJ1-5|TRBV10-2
CASSESSSNQPQHF
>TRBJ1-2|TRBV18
CASSPLGVDLVGYTF
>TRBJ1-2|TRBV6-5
CASSATGMGGYTF
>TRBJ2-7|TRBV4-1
CASSQPTGEGAYEQYF
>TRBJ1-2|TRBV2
CAIPGGVNGYTF
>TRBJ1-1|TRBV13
CASSSYSEGKTFF
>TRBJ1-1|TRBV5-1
CASSLGPVNTEAFF
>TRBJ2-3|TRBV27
CASRTSGYSSTDTQYF
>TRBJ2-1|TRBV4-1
CASSQRDREPHNEQFF
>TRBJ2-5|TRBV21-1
CASRTSGGETQYF
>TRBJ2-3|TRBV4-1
CASSRGRDTDTQYF
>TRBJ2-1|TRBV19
CASRPTGTGDPREQFF
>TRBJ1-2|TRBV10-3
CAIWTDSNYGYTF
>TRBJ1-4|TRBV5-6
CASSFVGRKNEKLFF
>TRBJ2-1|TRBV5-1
CASSLVSRAGGPYNEQFF
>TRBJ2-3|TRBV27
CASTGPSGGLRDTQYF
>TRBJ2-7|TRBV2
CASRLSQSYEQYF
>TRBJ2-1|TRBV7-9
CASSPQGLAGSNEQFF
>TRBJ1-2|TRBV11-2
CASSFLDSENYGYTF
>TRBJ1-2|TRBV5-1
CASSSGPSYGYTF
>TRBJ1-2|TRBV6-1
CASSEAGPTGGGYTF
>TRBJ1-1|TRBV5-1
CASKARQDTEAFF
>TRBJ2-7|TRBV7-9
CASSLGRSGGDEQYF
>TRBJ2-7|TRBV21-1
CASRRLAGGQMYEQYF
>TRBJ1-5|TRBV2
CASSRAGVQPQHF
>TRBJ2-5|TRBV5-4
CASSLMAGGGETQYF
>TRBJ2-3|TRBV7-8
CASSPPLRLLVDRAQYF
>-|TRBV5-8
CASSFVGGSYEQYF